Below are 13 T cell receptor beta chains sequenced from a single sample in a study of cytomegalovirus exposure and HLA in healthy donors. The PCR ran on 60 Vbeta and 13 Jbeta primers. The data were produced by immunoSEQ multiplex PCR, yet TCRdb's version contains in-frame clones alone and is incomplete. Its listing shows approximately 40,000 clones. The specimen sequenced was PBMCs. These receptor sequences come from a woman in her twenties or thirties in good health and CMV-seronegative.

The chain uses TRBV19 and TRBJ1-4; 10 positions match TRBD1. This CDR3 comprises 16 residues. Trimming removed 1 base from V and 6 bases from J; junction bases left unmatched: 5. The V gene's germline CDR1 is LNHDA and CDR2 SQIVND (reference sequence). CDR3 bases: TGTGCCAGTAGTATAGGGACAGGGGGAGGCGATGAAAAACTGTTTTTT. Translation: CASSIGTGGGDEKLFF.

The J gene is TRBJ1-1, the V gene TRBV5-4; 7 bases line up with TRBD1. The CDR3 spans 14 residues. Germline lookup yields CDR1 SGHNT and CDR2 YYREEE (reference sequence). V trimming: 5 bases; J trimming: 1 base; junction bases outside the gene matches: 5. CDR3 amino acids: CASRPHRGNTEAFF. In DNA form, the CDR3 reads TGTGCCAGCAGACCTCACAGGGGGAACACTGAAGCTTTCTTT.

The rearrangement joins TRBV4-1 to TRBJ1-5, with 8 positions matching TRBD1. From germline, CDR1 is MGHRA and CDR2 YSYEKL. The ends lost 3 bases at V and 6 bases at J; junction bases unmatched: 7. The CDR3 is 15 amino acids. The CDR3 sequence is CASSHPDRGAQPQHF. Written as DNA, the CDR3 is TGCGCCAGCAGCCATCCCGACAGGGGTGCTCAGCCCCAGCATTTT.

Here the CDR3 DNA reads TGTGCCAGCAGGGACCTCGGGAAGGTTAGCAATCAGCCCCAGCATTTT. This sequence encodes CASRDLGKVSNQPQHF. The rearrangement uses TRBV28 and TRBJ1-5; D remains unclear. Germline V lookup: CDR1 MDHEN, CDR2 SYDVKM. This CDR3 region has 16 residues. The germline V and J ends were trimmed by 6 bases and 0 bases, with 15 bases remaining between them.

The V call is TRBV14, the J call TRBJ1-1; possibly TRBD1 for D (6 bases). The CDR3 has 17 amino acids. V lost 4 bases and J 3 bases, leaving 21 bases between the germline ends. CDR1 is SGHDN and CDR2 is FVKESK in the germline V gene. The CDR3 DNA sequence: TGTGCCAGCAGCCCTCCCCCCGAGGGAGGGGGAGACACTGAAGCTTTCTTT. Encoded protein: CASSPPPEGGGDTEAFF.

The gene calls are TRBV7-9 and TRBJ2-1; 11 bases line up with TRBD2. CDR3 length: 15 residues. The germline CDR1 and CDR2 sequences are SEHNR and FQNEAQ (reference sequence). V lost 3 bases to trimming and J lost 6 bases; unmatched junction nucleotides: 4. The CDR3 loop is CASSFSGRAINEQFF. In nucleotides, the CDR3 is TGTGCCAGCAGCTTTAGCGGGAGGGCCATCAATGAGCAGTTCTTC.

This chain links TRBV4-1 with TRBJ2-1; 10 bases match TRBD2. The CDR3 consists of 13 residues. Unmatched junction bases numbered 0, after V lost 0 bases and J lost 10 bases. Germline CDR1 is MGHRA and CDR2 is YSYEKL. The CDR3 region has the DNA TGCGCCAGCAGCCAAGATAGCGGGAGGGAGCAGTTCTTC. Residues: CASSQDSGREQFF.

The genes are TRBV29-1 and TRBJ2-7; 11 bases are shared with TRBD1. Germline V gene sequence: CDR1 SQVTM, CDR2 ANQGSEA. V dropped 3 bases and J dropped 6; count of bases not matched to a gene: 4. This CDR3 has 13 amino acids. CDR3 in DNA: TGCAGCGTTGACGGGACAGGGGGGGCCGAGCAGTACTTC. Translating gives CSVDGTGGAEQYF.

This chain connects TRBV29-1 to TRBJ2-3; D not resolved. Trimming removed 8 bases at V and 7 bases at J, with 10 bases between. The CDR3 runs to 10 residues. Germline lookup yields CDR1 SQVTM and CDR2 ANQGSEA. CDR3 in DNA: TGCAGCCCGGTCGTGCATACGCAGTATTTT. This gives the protein CSPVVHTQYF.

This chain joins TRBV6-1 and TRBJ2-1; 7 positions match TRBD2. The V gene end was trimmed by 4 bases and the J gene end by 5 bases; junction bases not matched to a gene: 5. Per the germline V gene, CDR1 is MNHNS and CDR2 is SASEGT. The CDR3 length is 14 residues. The chain's CDR3 is CASSGGSVDNEQFF. The CDR3 region has the DNA TGTGCCAGCAGTGGCGGGAGCGTTGACAATGAGCAGTTCTTC.

The V and J genes are TRBV6-1 and TRBJ2-7, with 10 positions matching TRBD1. The length of the CDR3 is 14 residues. V was pared by 10 bases and J by 4 bases, with 10 bases of the junction left unmatched. Germline V gene lookup returns CDR1 MNHNS and CDR2 SASEGT. This CDR3 reads CATWSGTGAYEQYF. The CDR3 nucleotides read TGTGCCACCTGGTCCGGGACAGGGGCGTACGAGCAGTACTTC.

V and J are TRBV5-1 and TRBJ2-3; TRBD2 is a possible D gene (5 bases). Deletions cut 4 bases from V and 3 bases from J, with 9 bases between. CDR1 SGHRS and CDR2 YFSETQ come from the germline V gene. This CDR3 contains 13 residues. The DNA of the CDR3 is TGCGCCAGCAGCGCCGGGAAGACAGATACGCAGTATTTT. It yields the protein CASSAGKTDTQYF.

This chain uses TRBV27 with TRBJ2-7, with D maybe TRBD1 (5 bases). Germline V gene sequence: CDR1 MNHEY, CDR2 SMNVEV (reference sequence). The CDR3 length is 16 residues. V lost 1 base and J lost 2, with 15 bases in between. CDR3 coding DNA: TGTGCCAGCAGTTTATATGGGGCCGGAACTACCTACGAGCAGTACTTC. It yields the protein CASSLYGAGTTYEQYF.